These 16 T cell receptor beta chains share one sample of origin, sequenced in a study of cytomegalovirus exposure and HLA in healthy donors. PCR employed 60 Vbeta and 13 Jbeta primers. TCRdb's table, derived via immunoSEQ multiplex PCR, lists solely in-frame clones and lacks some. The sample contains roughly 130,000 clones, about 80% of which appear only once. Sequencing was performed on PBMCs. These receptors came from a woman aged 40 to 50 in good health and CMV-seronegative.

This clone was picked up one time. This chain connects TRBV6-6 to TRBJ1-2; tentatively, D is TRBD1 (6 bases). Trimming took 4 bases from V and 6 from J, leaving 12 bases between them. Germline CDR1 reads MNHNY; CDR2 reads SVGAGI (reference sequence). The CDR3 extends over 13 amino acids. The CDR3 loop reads CASSFTGLDGYTF. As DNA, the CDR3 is TGTGCCAGCAGTTTTACAGGGTTGGATGGCTACACCTTC.

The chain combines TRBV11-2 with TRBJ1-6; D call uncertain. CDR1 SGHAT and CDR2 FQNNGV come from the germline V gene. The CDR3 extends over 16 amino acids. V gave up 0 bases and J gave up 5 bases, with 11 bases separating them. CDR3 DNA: TGTGCCAGCAGCTTAGATCGGGCGGGAAATAATTCACCCCTCCACTTT. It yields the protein CASSLDRAGNNSPLHF.

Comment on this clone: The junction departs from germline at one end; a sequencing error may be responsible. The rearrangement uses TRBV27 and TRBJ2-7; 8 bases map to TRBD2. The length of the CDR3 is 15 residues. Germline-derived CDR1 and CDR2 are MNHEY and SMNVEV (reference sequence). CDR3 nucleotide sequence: TGTTCCAGTAGTACCCGGGGCGGGGGGTCTTACGAGCAGTACTTC. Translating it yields CSSSTRGGGSYEQYF.

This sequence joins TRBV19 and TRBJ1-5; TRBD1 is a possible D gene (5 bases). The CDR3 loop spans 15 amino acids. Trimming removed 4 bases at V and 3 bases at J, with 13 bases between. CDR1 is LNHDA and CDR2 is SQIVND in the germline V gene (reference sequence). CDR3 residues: CASSTGEGDNQPQHF. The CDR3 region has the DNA TGTGCCAGTAGTACTGGGGAAGGGGACAATCAGCCCCAGCATTTT.

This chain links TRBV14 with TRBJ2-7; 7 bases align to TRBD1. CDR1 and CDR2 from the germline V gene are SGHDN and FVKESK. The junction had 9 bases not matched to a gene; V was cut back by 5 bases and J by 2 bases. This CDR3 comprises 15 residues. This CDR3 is CASSSFGTETYEQYF. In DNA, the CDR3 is TGTGCCAGCAGCTCCTTTGGGACAGAGACCTACGAGCAGTACTTC.

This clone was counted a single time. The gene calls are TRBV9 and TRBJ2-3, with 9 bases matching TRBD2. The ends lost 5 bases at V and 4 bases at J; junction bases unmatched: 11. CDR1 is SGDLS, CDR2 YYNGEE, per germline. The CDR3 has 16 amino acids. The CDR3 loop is CASRESAGGPADTQYF. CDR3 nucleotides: TGTGCCAGCAGGGAATCTGCGGGGGGGCCAGCAGATACGCAGTATTTT. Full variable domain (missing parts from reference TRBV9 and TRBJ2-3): DSGVTQTPKHLITATGQRVTLRCSPRSGDLSVYWYQQSLDQGLQFLIQYYNGEERAKGNILERFSAQQFPDLHSELNLSSLELGDSALYFCASRESAGGPADTQYFGPGTRLTVL.

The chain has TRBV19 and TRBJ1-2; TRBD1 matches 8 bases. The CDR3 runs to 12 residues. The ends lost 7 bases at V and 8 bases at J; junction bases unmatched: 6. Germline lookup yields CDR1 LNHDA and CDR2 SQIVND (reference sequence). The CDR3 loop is CASIPTGVGYTF. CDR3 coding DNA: TGTGCCAGTATTCCGACAGGGGTAGGCTACACCTTC.

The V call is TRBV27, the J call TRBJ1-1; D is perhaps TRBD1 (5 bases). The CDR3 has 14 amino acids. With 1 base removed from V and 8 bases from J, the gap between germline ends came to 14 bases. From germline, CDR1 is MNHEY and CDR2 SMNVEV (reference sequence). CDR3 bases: TGTGCCAGCAGTTTATGGGGCCCGGGTGGGGAAGCTTTCTTT. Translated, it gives CASSLWGPGGEAFF.

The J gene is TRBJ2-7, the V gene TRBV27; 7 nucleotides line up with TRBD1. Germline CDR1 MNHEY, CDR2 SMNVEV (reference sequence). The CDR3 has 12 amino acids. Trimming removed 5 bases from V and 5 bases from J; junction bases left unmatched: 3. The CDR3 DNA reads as TGTGCCAGCAGTCAAGGGGGCGACGAGCAGTACTTC. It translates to CASSQGGDEQYF.

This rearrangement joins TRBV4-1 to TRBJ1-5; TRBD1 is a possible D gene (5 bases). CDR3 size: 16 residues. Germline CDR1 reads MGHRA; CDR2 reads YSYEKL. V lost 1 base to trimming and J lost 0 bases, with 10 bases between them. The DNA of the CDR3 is TGCGCCAGCAGCCAAGTATGGGGCAGTAGCAATCAGCCCCAGCATTTT. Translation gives CASSQVWGSSNQPQHF.

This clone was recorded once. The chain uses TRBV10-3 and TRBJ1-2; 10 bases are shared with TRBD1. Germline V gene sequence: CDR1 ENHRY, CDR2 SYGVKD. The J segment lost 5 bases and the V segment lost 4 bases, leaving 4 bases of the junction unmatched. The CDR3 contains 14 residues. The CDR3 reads CAISAGTGVYGYTF. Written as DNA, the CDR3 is TGTGCCATCAGTGCGGGGACAGGGGTTTATGGCTACACCTTC.

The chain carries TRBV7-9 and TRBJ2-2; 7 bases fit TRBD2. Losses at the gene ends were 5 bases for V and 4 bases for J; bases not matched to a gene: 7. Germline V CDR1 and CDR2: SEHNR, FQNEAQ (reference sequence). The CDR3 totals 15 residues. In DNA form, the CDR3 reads TGTGCCAGCAGCCCATTGGGGGGGTCCACCGGGGAGCTGTTTTTT. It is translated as CASSPLGGSTGELFF.

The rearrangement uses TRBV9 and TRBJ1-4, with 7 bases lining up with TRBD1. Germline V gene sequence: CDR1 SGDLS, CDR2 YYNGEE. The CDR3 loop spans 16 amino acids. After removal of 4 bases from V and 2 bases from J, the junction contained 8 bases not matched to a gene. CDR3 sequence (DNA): TGTGCCAGCAGCACCGGGACAGTTGGCACTAATGAAAAACTGTTTTTT. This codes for CASSTGTVGTNEKLFF.

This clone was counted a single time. Here the CDR3 DNA reads TGCGCCAGCAGCTTCTCCGGGGAAGAGACCCAGTACTTC. This codes for CASSFSGEETQYF. The V call is TRBV5-1, the J call TRBJ2-5, with D perhaps TRBD2 (5 bases). CDR3 length equals 13 residues. The V gene's germline CDR1 is SGHRS and CDR2 YFSETQ. Trimming took off 2 bases at V and 3 bases at J, with 8 bases between the two ends.

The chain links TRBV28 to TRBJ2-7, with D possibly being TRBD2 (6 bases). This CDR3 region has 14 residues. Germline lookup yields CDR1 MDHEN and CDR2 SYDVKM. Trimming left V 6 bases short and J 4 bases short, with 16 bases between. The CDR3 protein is CASRFHGGMYEQYF. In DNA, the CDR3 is TGTGCCAGCAGGTTCCACGGCGGGATGTACGAGCAGTACTTC.

The CDR3 DNA is TGCGCCAGCAGCCAGGGACAGGGAGGAACTGAAGCTTTCTTT. This sequence encodes CASSQGQGGTEAFF. The V gene is TRBV5-1, the J gene TRBJ1-1, with 9 bases fitting TRBD1. This CDR3 contains 14 residues. Losses at the gene ends were 4 bases for V and 5 bases for J; bases not matched to a gene: 6. From germline, CDR1 is SGHRS and CDR2 YFSETQ.